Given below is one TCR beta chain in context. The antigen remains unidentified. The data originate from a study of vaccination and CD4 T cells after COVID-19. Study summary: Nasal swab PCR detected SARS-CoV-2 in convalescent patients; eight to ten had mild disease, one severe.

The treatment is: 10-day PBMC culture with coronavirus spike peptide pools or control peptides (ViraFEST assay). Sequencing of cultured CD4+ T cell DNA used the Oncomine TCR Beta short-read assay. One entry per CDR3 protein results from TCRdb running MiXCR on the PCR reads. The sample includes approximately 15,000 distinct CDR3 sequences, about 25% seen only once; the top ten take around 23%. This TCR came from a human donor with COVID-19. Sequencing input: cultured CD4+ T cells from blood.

The CDR3 region is CASTREGVNTEAFF. The CDR3 DNA is TGTGCCAGCACTCGGGAGGGGGTGAACACTGAAGCTTTCTTT. The chain combines TRBV9 with TRBJ1-1; D possibly corresponds to TRBD1 (6 bases). Germline loops: CDR1 SGDLS, CDR2 YYNGEE. V lost 6 bases, J lost 0 bases, and 12 bases lay in between. CDR3 length equals 14 residues. Using reference TRBV9 and TRBJ1-1 for the parts outside the CDR3, the full variable domain is DSGVTQTPKHLITATGQRVTLRCSPRSGDLSVYWYQQSLDQGLQFLIQYYNGEERAKGNILERFSAQQFPDLHSELNLSSLELGDSALYFCASTREGVNTEAFFGQGTRLTVV.